This T cell receptor beta chain was recorded in a study of blood T cell repertoires in COVID-19. At the level of the study: COVID-19 samples from acute and convalescent phases originated in the United States, Italy and Spain.

Per the authors' pipeline: Reference gene primer amplification yielded estimated nucleated cell counts. Libraries were prepared by immunoSEQ multiplex PCR; TCRdb keeps only in-frame clonotypes and omits some of them. V and J calls and clone size are as listed in that table; D and trimming were resolved from the DNA. The repertoire consists of roughly 290,000 clones, with over 80% occurring once and the leading ten covering 4.1%. Trimming removed 6 bases at V and 8 bases at J, with 16 bases between. This CDR3 spans 14 amino acids. From germline, CDR1 is KGHDR and CDR2 SFDVKD. The TCR was taken from a woman aged 45-59 years with active or convalescent COVID-19. The chain has TRBV24-1 and TRBJ2-1, with D perhaps matching TRBD1 (6 bases). Sequenced material: peripheral blood. In DNA form, the CDR3 reads TGTGCCACCAGTTCTCCCCGACAGGCGGATGAGCAGTTCTTC. Translating gives CATSSPRQADEQFF.